This paragraph covers one T cell receptor beta chain sequence. Its antigen is undetermined. This entry belongs to a study of a mutant IDH1 vaccine in newly diagnosed glioma. Study details: The study started vaccination 4-6 weeks after radiotherapy alone, or with temozolomide cycles. Of the patients given treatment, approximately 60% were male and 37.5% were female, and a mean age of around 41 years was recorded. Earlier therapy was either radiotherapy, temozolomide, or both, and most got both.

Regarding time point: week 5, during vaccination. Mutant IDH1 20-mer peptide, at 300 ug, made up each vaccine dose, with topical imiquimod. Donors harbored newly found WHO grade 3 or 4 IDH1-mutant, ATRX-lost astrocytomas. From germline, CDR1 is SGHRS and CDR2 YFSETQ. Trimming cost V 3 bases and J 4 bases, with 22 bases left between them. This CDR3 has 18 residues. Profiled with immunoSEQ multiplex PCR; TCRdb holds only in-frame clones, not every one. The sample carries roughly 51,000 clones, around 81% recorded once. The sample was PBMCs, taken from a glioma patient whose treatment included an IDH1 peptide vaccine. The rearrangement uses TRBV5-1 and TRBJ1-4, with D perhaps TRBD1 (6 bases). The TCR originated in a man aged 25 to 40 with glioma. The DNA for the CDR3 is TGCGCCAGCAGCTCGGACAGTTTTCAGGCGTACGGTAATGAAAAACTGTTTTTT. As protein: CASSSDSFQAYGNEKLFF.